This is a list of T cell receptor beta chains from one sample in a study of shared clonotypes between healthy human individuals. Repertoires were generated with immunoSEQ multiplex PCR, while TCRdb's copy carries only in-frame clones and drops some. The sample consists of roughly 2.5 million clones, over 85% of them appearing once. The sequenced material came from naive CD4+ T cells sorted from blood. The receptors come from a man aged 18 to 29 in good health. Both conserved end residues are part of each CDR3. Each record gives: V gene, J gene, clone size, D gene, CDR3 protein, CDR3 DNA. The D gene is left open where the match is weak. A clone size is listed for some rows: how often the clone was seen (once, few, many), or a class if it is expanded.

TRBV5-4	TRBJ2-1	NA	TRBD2	CASSLAGSNEQFF	TGTGCCAGCAGCTTAGCGGGGAGCAATGAGCAGTTCTTC
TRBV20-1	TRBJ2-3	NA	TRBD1	CSARGGTVAF	TGCAGTGCTAGAGGAGGGACAGTCGCATTT
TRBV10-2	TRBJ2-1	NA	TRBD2	CASSPSGRSNEQFF	TGCGCCAGCAGTCCCAGCGGGAGGTCCAATGAGCAGTTCTTC
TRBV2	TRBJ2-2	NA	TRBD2	CASRVAGGTGELFF	TGTGCCAGCAGGGTAGCGGGAGGGACCGGGGAGCTGTTTTTT
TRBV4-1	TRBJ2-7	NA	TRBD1	CASSQSNVPQGARREQYF	TGCGCCAGCAGCCAATCTAACGTCCCCCAGGGGGCGAGAAGAGAGCAGTACTTC
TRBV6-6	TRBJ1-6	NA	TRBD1	CASRQGWNSPLHF	TGTGCCAGCAGACAGGGGTGGAATTCACCCCTCCACTTT
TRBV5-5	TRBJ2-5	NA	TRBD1	CASSPEDRAETQYF	TGTGCCAGCAGCCCGGAAGACAGGGCAGAGACCCAGTACTTC
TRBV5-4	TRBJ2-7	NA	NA	CASSLTGQGSYEQYF	TGTGCCAGCAGCTTGACAGGGCAAGGGTCGTACGAGCAGTACTTC
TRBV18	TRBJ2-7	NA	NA	CASSIKGYEQYF	TGTGCCAGCTCCATAAAGGGCTACGAGCAGTACTTC
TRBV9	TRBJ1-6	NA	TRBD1	CASSAGQVYNSPLHF	TGTGCCAGCAGCGCGGGACAGGTTTATAATTCACCCCTCCACTTT
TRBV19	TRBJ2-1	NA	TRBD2	CASSPGTTNEQFF	TGTGCCAGTAGCCCCGGGACTACAAATGAGCAGTTCTTC
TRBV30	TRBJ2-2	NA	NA	CAWSRGRNTGELFF	TGTGCCTGGAGTAGGGGAAGGAACACCGGGGAGCTGTTTTTT
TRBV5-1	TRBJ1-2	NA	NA	CASSPVARVDGYTF	TGCGCCAGCAGCCCGGTGGCCAGGGTCGATGGCTACACCTTC
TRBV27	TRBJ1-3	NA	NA	CASSLSGAGNTIYF	TGTGCCAGCAGTTTAAGCGGGGCTGGAAACACCATATATTTT
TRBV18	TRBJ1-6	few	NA	CASSPREDSPLHF	TGTGCCAGCTCACCACGAGAGGATTCACCCCTCCACTTT
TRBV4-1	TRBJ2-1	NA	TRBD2	CASREPLRPAGYGEQFF	TGCGCCAGCAGGGAACCCCTTCGGCCAGCGGGATATGGTGAGCAGTTCTTC
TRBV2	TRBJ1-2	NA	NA	CASSDLQGGYGYTF	TGTGCCAGCAGTGATCTTCAGGGAGGCTATGGCTACACCTTC
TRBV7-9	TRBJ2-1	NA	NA	CASSLEGLHNEQFF	TGTGCCAGCAGCCTCGAAGGACTACACAATGAGCAGTTCTTC
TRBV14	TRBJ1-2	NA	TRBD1	CASSQFGTGTGYTF	TGTGCCAGCAGCCAGTTTGGGACAGGGACTGGCTACACCTTC
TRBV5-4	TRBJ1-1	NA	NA	CASSSDRTNTEAFF	TGTGCCAGCAGCTCCGACAGGACGAACACTGAAGCTTTCTTT